Listed below are T cell receptor beta chains from one sample, sequenced in a study of T cell repertoires in cytomegalovirus infection. TCRdb re-called the reads through MiXCR, storing one row per CDR3 protein. The table has nearly 650,000 distinct CDR3 sequences, 24% seen once. Material: CD8+ T cells from PBMCs. Receptor source: a human donor in good health (CMV status not recorded). Some clones in this sample may be carry-over from other donors' samples. The conserved cysteine and the conserved F or W are not part of the CDR3 here. The order of the fields is clone size, J gene, V gene, CDR3 protein. Expanded clones get a size class; other rows say once, few or many, or leave the size out.

many,TRBJ2-5,TRBV7-9,ASREGGGGETQY
few,TRBJ1-2,TRBV20-1,SARRRGYNYGYT
-,TRBJ2-1,TRBV5-4,ASGLVLGNEQF
many,TRBJ1-1,TRBV5-6,ASSSTPAGGGEAF
-,TRBJ2-3,TRBV6-2/TRBV6-3,ANSYSGPDTQY
-,TRBJ2-2,TRBV29-1,SVEGAGELF
-,TRBJ2-7,TRBV15,ATSKGRGSYEQY
few,TRBJ2-2,TRBV29-1,SVVDRKVAGELF
-,TRBJ1-2,TRBV12-3/TRBV12-4,ASLVANYGYT
-,TRBJ2-2,TRBV20-1,SAKMAGGLDGELF
-,TRBJ2-7,TRBV29-1,SVVGRGKRTTYEQY
few,TRBJ1-6,TRBV10-3,AISDKTAEGSPLH
-,TRBJ2-2,TRBV28,ASSSGKTYTGELF
-,TRBJ1-4,TRBV14,ASSLQVATNEKLF
many,TRBJ2-3,TRBV7-8,ASSLKVRTTGTDTQY
few,TRBJ2-1,TRBV15,ATSGSKGAAYNEQF
-,TRBJ2-7,TRBV27,ASSHGTAYEQY
once,TRBJ2-3,TRBV13,ANSPGRQLDTQY
few,TRBJ1-5,TRBV5-6,ASSSPGDQPQH
-,TRBJ2-2,TRBV6-9,ASSYRNAGELF